The entry that follows covers one T cell receptor beta chain sequence. Its target is unknown. This CDR3 has 14 amino acids. V was shortened by 1 base and J by 8 bases, with 11 bases between the two germline ends. The data belong to a study of T cell repertoires in cytomegalovirus infection. TCRdb ran MiXCR on the reads and lists one entry per CDR3 protein. The repertoire holds 450,000 to 600,000 distinct CDR3 sequences, about 44% seen once, with about 39% in the top ten. The chain uses TRBV12-3 or TRBV12-4 and TRBJ2-2, with D uncertain. Sequenced material: cultured PBMCs, taken from culture after CMV antigen stimulation. The sequence was collected from a human donor in good health (CMV status not recorded). Some clones in this sample may be carry-over from other donors' samples. In DNA form, the CDR3 reads TGTGCCAGCAGTTTAGGCCGAGGTCCTGGGGAGCTGTTTTTT. Its protein product is CASSLGRGPGELFF.